The T cell receptor beta chain described here comes from a study of cytomegalovirus exposure and HLA in healthy donors. Only a few counts were recorded for this clone. The PCR employed 60 Vbeta primers together with 13 Jbeta primers. Data came from immunoSEQ multiplex PCR; TCRdb stores just in-frame clones and leaves some out. The sample has 150,000 to 200,000 clones, around 79% seen once; the top ten hold around 15%. This CDR3 region has 14 residues. This TCR came from a man in his fifties in good health and CMV-seropositive. Sequencing was done on a sample of PBMCs. The J gene is TRBJ2-1, the V gene TRBV1; the DNA was not compared with TRBD2, the D call given in the table. TRBV1 is annotated as a pseudogene. CDR3 bases: TGCACCAGCAGTCCATCTACTAGAAACAATGAGCAGTTCTTC. It yields the protein CTSSPSTRNNEQFF.